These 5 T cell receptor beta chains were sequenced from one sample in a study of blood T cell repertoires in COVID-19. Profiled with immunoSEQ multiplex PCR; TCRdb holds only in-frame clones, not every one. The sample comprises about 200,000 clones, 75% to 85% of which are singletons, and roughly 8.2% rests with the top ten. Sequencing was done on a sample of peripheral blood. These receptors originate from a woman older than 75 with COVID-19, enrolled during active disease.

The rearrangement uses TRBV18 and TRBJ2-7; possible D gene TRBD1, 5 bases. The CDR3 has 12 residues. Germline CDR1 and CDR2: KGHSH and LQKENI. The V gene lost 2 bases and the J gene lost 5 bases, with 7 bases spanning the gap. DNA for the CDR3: TGTGCCAGCTCACCAGGGGCCGACGAGCAGTACTTC. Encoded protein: CASSPGADEQYF. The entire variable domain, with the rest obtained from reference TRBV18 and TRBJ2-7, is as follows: NAGVMQNPRHLVRRRGQEARLRCSPMKGHSHVYWYRQLPEEGLKFMVYLQKENIIDESGMPKERFSAEFPKEGPSILRIQQVVRGDSAAYFCASSPGADEQYFGPGTRLTVT.

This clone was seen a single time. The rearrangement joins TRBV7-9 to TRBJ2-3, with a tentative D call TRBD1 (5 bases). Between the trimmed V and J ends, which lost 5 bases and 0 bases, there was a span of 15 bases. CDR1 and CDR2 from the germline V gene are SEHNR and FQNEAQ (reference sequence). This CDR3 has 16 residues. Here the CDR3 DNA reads TGTGCCAGCAGCAACCAGGGTAGGGTTAGCACAGATACGCAGTATTTT. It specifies CASSNQGRVSTDTQYF.

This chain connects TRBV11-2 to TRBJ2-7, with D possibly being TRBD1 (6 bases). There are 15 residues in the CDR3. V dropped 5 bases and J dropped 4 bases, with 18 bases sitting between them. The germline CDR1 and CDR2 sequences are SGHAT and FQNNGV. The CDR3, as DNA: TGTGCCAGCAGCCCCCAGGGTACAGGGTTTTACGAGCAGTACTTC. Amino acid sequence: CASSPQGTGFYEQYF.

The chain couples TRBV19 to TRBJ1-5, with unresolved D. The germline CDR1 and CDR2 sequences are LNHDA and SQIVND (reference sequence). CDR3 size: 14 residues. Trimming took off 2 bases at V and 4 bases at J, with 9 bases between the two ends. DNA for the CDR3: TGTGCCAGTAGTATAAAGTCAGAAAATCAGCCCCAGCATTTT. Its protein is CASSIKSENQPQHF.

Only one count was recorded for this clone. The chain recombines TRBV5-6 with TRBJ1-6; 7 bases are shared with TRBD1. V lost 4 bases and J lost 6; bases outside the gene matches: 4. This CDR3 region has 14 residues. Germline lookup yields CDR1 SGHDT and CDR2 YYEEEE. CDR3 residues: CASSTTGINSPLHF. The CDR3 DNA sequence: TGTGCCAGCAGCACGACAGGGATTAATTCACCCCTCCACTTT. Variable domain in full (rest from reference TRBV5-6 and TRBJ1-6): DAGVTQSPTHLIKTRGQQVTLRCSPKSGHDTVSWYQQALGQGPQFIFQYYEEEERQRGNFPDRFSGHQFPNYSSELNVNALLLGDSALYLCASSTTGINSPLHFGNGTRLTVT.